These 26 T cell receptor beta chains were sequenced from one sample in a study of T cells in localized non-small cell lung cancer. Profiled with immunoSEQ multiplex PCR; TCRdb holds only in-frame clones, not every one. The data show approximately 52,000 clones, with 86% seen just once and over 15% held by the top ten. Source: peripheral blood, taken before any cancer treatment. The receptors originated from a male donor aged 60 or older with stage III squamous cell lung carcinoma.

The chain is built from TRBV4-3 and TRBJ2-7, with unresolved D. V was shortened by 4 bases and J by 1 base, with 14 bases between the two germline ends. The CDR3 has 15 amino acids. CDR1 and CDR2 from the germline V gene are LGHNA and YSLEER. CDR3 coding DNA: TGCGCCAGCAGCCGGATATTCAGGTTGTCCTACGAGCAGTACTTC. Encoded protein: CASSRIFRLSYEQYF.

The rearrangement joins TRBV5-8 to TRBJ2-3, with 7 positions matching TRBD1. Germline trimming cut 1 base from V and 2 bases from J; bases unmatched to any gene: 7. The CDR3 length is 16 residues. Germline V gene sequence: CDR1 SGHTS, CDR2 YDEGEE. This CDR3 is CASSLSFRGNTDTQYF. CDR3 DNA: TGTGCCAGCAGCTTGAGTTTCAGGGGGAACACAGATACGCAGTATTTT.

The V call is TRBV4-1, the J call TRBJ2-1, with D tentatively TRBD2 (7 bases). The CDR3 contains 17 residues. The germline V gene has CDR1 MGHRA and CDR2 YSYEKL. Between the trimmed V and J ends, which lost 0 bases and 8 bases, there was a span of 20 bases. The CDR3 sequence is CASSQERLGGGLDEQFF. CDR3 DNA: TGCGCCAGCAGCCAAGAACGTTTGGGGGGGGGCTTAGATGAGCAGTTCTTC.

Concerning this clone itself: The identical CDR3 is also encoded by other nucleotide sequences in the sample. This chain connects TRBV19 to TRBJ2-1, with D possibly TRBD2 on 5 matching bases. CDR3 size: 12 residues. Trimming left V 8 bases short and J 9 bases short, with 14 bases between. Germline assignment: CDR1 LNHDA and CDR2 SQIVND (reference sequence). The CDR3 bases are TGTGCCAGTGTCGGACTTTTCCCTGAGCAGTTCTTC. Its translation: CASVGLFPEQFF.

The chain joins TRBV7-3 to TRBJ2-3; 10 bases match TRBD2. Germline V gene data show CDR1 as SGHTA and CDR2 as FQGTGA. V lost 0 bases, J lost 0 bases, and 9 bases stayed unmatched. There are 19 residues in the CDR3. The CDR3 here is CASSLTTKASGGSTDTQYF. DNA for the CDR3: TGTGCCAGCAGCTTAACGACCAAGGCTAGCGGGGGAAGCACAGATACGCAGTATTTT.

The rearrangement uses TRBV7-9 and TRBJ2-5; D unclear. The V and J ends lost 2 bases and 4 bases respectively, with 14 bases between them. This CDR3 has 15 residues. Germline-derived CDR1 and CDR2 are SEHNR and FQNEAQ (reference sequence). The chain's CDR3 is CASSLIESIPETQYF. The DNA for the CDR3 is TGTGCCAGCAGCTTAATAGAATCCATTCCAGAGACCCAGTACTTC.

The chain links TRBV30 to TRBJ1-1; D gene unclear. This CDR3 region has 11 residues. V lost 4 bases to trimming and J lost 3 bases, with 6 bases between them. Germline-derived CDR1 and CDR2 are GTSNPN and SVGIG (reference sequence). CDR3 residues: CAWKRYTEAFF. The CDR3 bases are TGTGCCTGGAAACGTTACACTGAAGCTTTCTTT.

The rearrangement uses TRBV5-1 and TRBJ1-6, with unresolved D. Germline CDR1 is SGHRS and CDR2 is YFSETQ. The CDR3 loop spans 13 amino acids. Trimming took off 5 bases at V and 7 bases at J, with 10 bases between the two ends. CDR3: CASSGQANSPLHF. CDR3 DNA sequence: TGCGCCAGCAGTGGCCAGGCAAATTCACCCCTCCACTTT.

This clone has just one count. The V call is TRBV9, the J call TRBJ2-3; 11 bases agree with TRBD2. In germline, CDR1 is SGDLS, CDR2 YYNGEE. The CDR3 spans 18 residues. Trimming took 0 bases from V and 3 from J; bases not matched to a gene: 9. The CDR3 sequence is CASSVDLHLAGGTDTQYF. DNA of the CDR3: TGTGCCAGCAGCGTAGACCTCCATCTAGCGGGGGGAACAGATACGCAGTATTTT.

The rearrangement joins TRBV4-2 to TRBJ2-7; a possible D gene is TRBD2 (5 bases). The V end lost 3 bases, the J end lost 0 bases, and 12 bases lay between the germline ends. The CDR3 is made up of 15 amino acids. Per the germline V gene, CDR1 is LGHNA and CDR2 is YNFKEQ. CDR3 residues: CASSHSETNSYEQYF. The CDR3 region has the DNA TGTGCCAGCAGCCACTCGGAGACTAACTCCTACGAGCAGTACTTC.

The V gene is TRBV5-1, the J gene TRBJ2-2, with D unclear. This CDR3 comprises 13 residues. CDR1 SGHRS and CDR2 YFSETQ come from the germline V gene. V dropped 2 bases and J dropped 6 bases, with 8 bases sitting between them. The CDR3 region has the DNA TGCGCCAGCAGCTTTAATCCACCCGGGGAGCTGTTTTTT. Translating gives CASSFNPPGELFF.

CDR3 nucleotide sequence: TGCGCCAGCAGCTTATACGGAGGTGGGGATGGCTACACCTTC. Its protein product is CASSLYGGGDGYTF. The chain links TRBV5-1 to TRBJ1-2; D call uncertain. Trimming removed 2 bases at V and 6 bases at J, with 14 bases between. Germline values: CDR1 SGHRS, CDR2 YFSETQ. The CDR3 contains 14 residues.

V and J are TRBV7-9 and TRBJ1-1; D remains ambiguous. Germline V gene sequence: CDR1 SEHNR, CDR2 FQNEAQ (reference sequence). The CDR3 spans 13 residues. Trimming stripped 3 bases from V and 4 bases from J, with 9 bases between. The CDR3 nucleotides are TGTGCCAGCAGCTTCTCATCGCCCACTGAAGCTTTCTTT. Protein: CASSFSSPTEAFF.

This clone was picked up one time. V gene TRBV4-3 combines with J gene TRBJ2-7, with D possibly being TRBD1 or TRBD2 (6 bases each). CDR1 is LGHNA and CDR2 is YSLEER in the germline V gene. There are 15 residues in the CDR3. V gave up 0 bases and J gave up 5 bases, with 14 bases separating them. CDR3 residues: CASSQDPGAWNEQYF. The DNA of the CDR3 is TGCGCCAGCAGCCAAGATCCGGGGGCTTGGAACGAGCAGTACTTC.

The rearrangement joins TRBV29-1 to TRBJ2-1, with TRBD2 matching 7 bases. This CDR3 comprises 14 residues. From germline, CDR1 is SQVTM and CDR2 ANQGSEA. With 8 bases clipped from V and 7 bases from J, the junction kept 14 bases outside the gene matches. The CDR3 here is CSSLTASGTNEQFF. The DNA of the CDR3 is TGCAGCTCCCTAACGGCTAGCGGAACTAATGAGCAGTTCTTC.

The chain uses TRBV5-4 and TRBJ1-1; no definite D call. The CDR3 contains 16 residues. Germline CDR1 and CDR2: SGHNT and YYREEE (reference sequence). V lost 5 bases and J lost 0, with 17 bases in between. The CDR3: CASRPGSRGLNTEAFF. The CDR3 DNA follows: TGTGCCAGCAGACCCGGTAGTCGAGGCTTGAACACTGAAGCTTTCTTT.

This chain joins TRBV5-1 and TRBJ2-5; 9 nucleotides match TRBD1. The V gene's germline CDR1 is SGHRS and CDR2 YFSETQ. V trimming: 3 bases; J trimming: 2 bases; junction bases outside the gene matches: 5. CDR3 length: 15 residues. CDR3 in amino acids: CASSSSGTGQETQYF. As DNA, the CDR3 is TGCGCCAGCAGCTCCTCCGGGACAGGGCAAGAGACCCAGTACTTC.

By frequency in the sample, this clone is medium-sized. DNA for the CDR3: TGTGCCAGTAGTATTCAGGGTACTGAAGCTTTCTTT. The encoded protein is CASSIQGTEAFF. The V gene is TRBV19, the J gene TRBJ1-1, with D possibly being TRBD1 (5 bases). Looked up from germline, CDR1 is LNHDA and CDR2 is SQIVND (reference sequence). This CDR3 region has 12 residues. With 3 bases removed from V and 5 bases from J, the gap between germline ends came to 7 bases.

The chain joins TRBV14 to TRBJ1-1; D ambiguous. The CDR3 covers 16 residues. V shed 3 bases and J shed 4 bases, with 18 bases lying between them. Germline V CDR1 and CDR2: SGHDN, FVKESK. CDR3 residues: CASSHRTPRLGTEAFF. The CDR3 DNA reads TGTGCCAGCAGCCATAGGACCCCAAGGCTGGGCACTGAAGCTTTCTTT. The entire variable domain, with the rest obtained from reference TRBV14 and TRBJ1-1, is as follows: EAGVTQFPSHSVIEKGQTVTLRCDPISGHDNLYWYRRVMGKEIKFLLHFVKESKQDESGMPNNRFLAERTGGTYSTLKVQPAELEDSGVYFCASSHRTPRLGTEAFFGQGTRLTVV.

The J gene is TRBJ2-2, the V gene TRBV18; perhaps TRBD1 as D (5 bases). Germline V gene sequence: CDR1 KGHSH, CDR2 LQKENI. Trimming shortened V by 2 bases and J by 2 bases, and 12 bases separated the two germline ends. This CDR3 is 16 amino acids long. The CDR3 reads CASSPRGPPNTGELFF. As DNA, the CDR3 is TGTGCCAGCTCACCAAGGGGTCCCCCTAACACCGGGGAGCTGTTTTTT.

This clone was seen only once. The chain links TRBV11-2 to TRBJ2-1, with D maybe TRBD1 (5 bases). Germline V CDR1 and CDR2: SGHAT, FQNNGV. This CDR3 comprises 14 residues. V lost 1 base, J lost 2 bases, and 6 bases lay in between. CDR3 coding DNA: TGTGCCAGCAGCTTAGGACAGCCCTACAATGAGCAGTTCTTC. Protein: CASSLGQPYNEQFF.

The rearrangement joins TRBV7-2 to TRBJ2-2, with 8 positions matching TRBD1. The CDR3 has 14 residues. With V trimmed by 5 bases and J by 7 bases, 6 bases remained unmatched. Germline assignment: CDR1 SGHTA and CDR2 FQGNSA. CDR3 in amino acids: CASSDTGGLGELFF. The DNA for the CDR3 is TGTGCCAGCAGCGACACAGGGGGTCTCGGGGAGCTGTTTTTT.

J is TRBJ1-5 and V is TRBV28; D might be TRBD1 (5 bases). Per germline, CDR1 MDHEN and CDR2 SYDVKM. V lost 5 bases and J lost 8, with 13 bases in between. The CDR3 has 13 residues. The CDR3 sequence is CASSILRDEPQHF. The CDR3 region has the DNA TGTGCCAGCAGTATCCTCAGGGATGAGCCCCAGCATTTT.

As DNA, the CDR3 is TGTGCCAGTAGTCGGGGGGACAAGACTGAAGCTTTCTTT. Translating gives CASSRGDKTEAFF. This chain connects TRBV19 to TRBJ1-1, with D possibly TRBD1 on 6 matching bases. The CDR3 runs 13 residues. Trimming removed 5 bases at V and 5 bases at J, with 12 bases between. Germline-derived CDR1 and CDR2 are LNHDA and SQIVND (reference sequence). The full variable domain, its missing parts supplied by reference TRBV19 and TRBJ1-1, is DGGITQSPKYLFRKEGQNVTLSCEQNLNHDAMYWYRQDPGQGLRLIYYSQIVNDFQKGDIAEGYSVSREKKESFPLTVTSAQKNPTAFYLCASSRGDKTEAFFGQGTRLTVV.

This clone was counted only a few times. The V and J genes are TRBV19 and TRBJ2-7; D unresolved. CDR1 and CDR2 from the germline V gene are LNHDA and SQIVND (reference sequence). This CDR3 region has 14 residues. With 10 bases removed from V and 3 bases from J, the gap between germline ends came to 19 bases. The CDR3 protein is CANPPELCNYEQYF. In nucleotides, the CDR3 is TGTGCCAATCCCCCCGAGCTGTGCAACTACGAGCAGTACTTC.

The CDR3 protein is CASSDVTEGQPQHF. The DNA for the CDR3 is TGTGCCAGCAGTGATGTAACGGAAGGTCAGCCCCAGCATTTT. The rearrangement uses TRBV2 and TRBJ1-5, with D uncertain. Germline values: CDR1 SNHLY, CDR2 FYNNEI. V was shortened by 3 bases and J by 6 bases, with 12 bases between the two germline ends. The CDR3 covers 14 residues.